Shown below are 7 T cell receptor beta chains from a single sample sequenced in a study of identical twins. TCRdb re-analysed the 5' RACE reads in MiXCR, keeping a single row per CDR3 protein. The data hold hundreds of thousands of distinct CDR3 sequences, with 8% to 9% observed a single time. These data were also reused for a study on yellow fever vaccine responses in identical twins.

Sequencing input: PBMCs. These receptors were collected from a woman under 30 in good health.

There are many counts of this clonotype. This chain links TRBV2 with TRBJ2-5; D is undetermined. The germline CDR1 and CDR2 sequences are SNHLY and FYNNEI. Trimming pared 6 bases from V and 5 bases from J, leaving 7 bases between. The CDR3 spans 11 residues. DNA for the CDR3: TGTGCCAGCAGCGTATCGGAGACCCAGTACTTC. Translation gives CASSVSETQYF.

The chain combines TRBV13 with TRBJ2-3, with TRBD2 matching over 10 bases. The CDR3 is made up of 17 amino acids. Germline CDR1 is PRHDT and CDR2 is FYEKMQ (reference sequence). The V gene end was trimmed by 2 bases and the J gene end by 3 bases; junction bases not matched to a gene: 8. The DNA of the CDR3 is TGTGCCAGCAGCTTAAGCCAAGCGGGAGGGAGGACAGATACGCAGTATTTT. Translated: CASSLSQAGGRTDTQYF.

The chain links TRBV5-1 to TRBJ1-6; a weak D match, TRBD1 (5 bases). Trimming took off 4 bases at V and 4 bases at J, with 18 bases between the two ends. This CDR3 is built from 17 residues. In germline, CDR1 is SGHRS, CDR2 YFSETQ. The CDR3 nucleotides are TGCGCCAGCAGCCTTTTGGGGGGATCGGGTTATAATTCACCCCTCCACTTT. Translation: CASSLLGGSGYNSPLHF. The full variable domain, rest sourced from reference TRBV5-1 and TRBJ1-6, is KAGVTQTPRYLIKTRGQQVTLSCSPISGHRSVSWYQQTPGQGLQFLFEYFSETQRNKGNFPGRFSGRQFSNSRSEMNVSTLELGDSALYLCASSLLGGSGYNSPLHFGNGTRLTVT.

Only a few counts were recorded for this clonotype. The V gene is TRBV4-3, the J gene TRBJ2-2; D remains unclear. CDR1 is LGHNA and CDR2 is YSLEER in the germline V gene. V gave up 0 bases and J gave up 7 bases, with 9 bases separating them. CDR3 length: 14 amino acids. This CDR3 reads CASSQDWAGGELFF. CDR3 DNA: TGCGCCAGCAGCCAAGATTGGGCCGGCGGGGAGCTGTTTTTT.

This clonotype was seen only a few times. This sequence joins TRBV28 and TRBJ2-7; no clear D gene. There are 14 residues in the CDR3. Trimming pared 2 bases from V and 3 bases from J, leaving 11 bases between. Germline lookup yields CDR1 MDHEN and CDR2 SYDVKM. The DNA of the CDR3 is TGTGCCAGCAGTTTAGACTTCGTGGTCTACGAGCAGTACTTC. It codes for CASSLDFVVYEQYF.

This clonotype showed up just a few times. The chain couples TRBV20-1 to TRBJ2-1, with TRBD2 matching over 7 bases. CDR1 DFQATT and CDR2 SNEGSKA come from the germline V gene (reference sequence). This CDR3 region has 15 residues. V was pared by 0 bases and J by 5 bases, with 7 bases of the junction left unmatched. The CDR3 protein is CSARDSGDYNNEQFF. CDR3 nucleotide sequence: TGCAGTGCTAGAGATTCCGGGGACTACAACAATGAGCAGTTCTTC.

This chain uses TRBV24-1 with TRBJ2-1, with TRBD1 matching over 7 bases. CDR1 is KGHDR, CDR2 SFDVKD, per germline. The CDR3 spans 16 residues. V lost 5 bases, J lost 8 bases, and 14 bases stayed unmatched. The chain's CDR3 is CATSGQQGPVSDEQFF. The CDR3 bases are TGTGCCACCAGTGGCCAACAGGGGCCGGTTTCTGATGAGCAGTTCTTC.